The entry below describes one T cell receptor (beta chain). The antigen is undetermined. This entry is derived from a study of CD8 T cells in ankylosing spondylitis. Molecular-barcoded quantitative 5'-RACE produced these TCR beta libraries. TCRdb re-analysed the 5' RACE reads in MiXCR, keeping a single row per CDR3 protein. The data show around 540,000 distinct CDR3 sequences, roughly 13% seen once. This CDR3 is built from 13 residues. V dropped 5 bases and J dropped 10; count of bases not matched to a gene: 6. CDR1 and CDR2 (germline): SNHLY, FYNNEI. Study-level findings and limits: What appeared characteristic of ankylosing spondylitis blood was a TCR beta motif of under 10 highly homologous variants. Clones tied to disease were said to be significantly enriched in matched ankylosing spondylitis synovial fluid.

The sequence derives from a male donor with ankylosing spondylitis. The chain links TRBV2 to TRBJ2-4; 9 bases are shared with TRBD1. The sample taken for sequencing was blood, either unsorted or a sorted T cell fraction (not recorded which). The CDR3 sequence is CASSYGQGSIQYF. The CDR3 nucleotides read TGTGCCAGCAGTTACGGACAGGGGAGTATTCAGTACTTC.